These 19 T cell receptor beta chains were sequenced from one sample in a study of tumor-infiltrating lymphocytes in primary liver carcinoma (dated by TCRdb to 2017 to 2019). TRIzol reagent was used to extract blood RNA from unsorted whole blood, while the DNeasy Blood & Tissue kit provided the germline DNA. The run used an Illumina HiSeq 2500. A constant-region primer and ProtoScript II reverse transcriptase were used to reverse-transcribe TCRbeta-specific cDNA from 500 ng total RNA. The TCRbeta libraries were prepared through three rounds of nested multiplex PCR following a slightly modified ARM-PCR procedure. Each of the first two PCR rounds ran for about 10 cycles and used multiplex TRBV1-TRBV30 forward primers together with a Cbeta reverse primer. The raw public data were reprocessed by TCRdb itself: fastp quality trimming at Q25, MiXCR clonotype calling, in-frame beta chains only. Duplicate CDR3 protein sequences are folded into a single record with the most common DNA and genes. The sample table records over 250,000 distinct CDR3 sequences; approximately 58% of these occur just once. The ten largest clones represent over 15% of the sample.

Material for sequencing was peripheral blood. These TCRs come from a woman in her 30s with primary liver carcinoma and hepatitis B virus infection.

The chain uses TRBV14 and TRBJ2-7, with D possibly being TRBD2 (7 bases). Deletions cut 1 base from V and 6 bases from J, with 28 bases between. The germline CDR1 and CDR2 sequences are SGHDN and FVKESK. CDR3 size: 19 residues. CDR3 sequence reads: CASSQGFTGRGSWMVEQYF. Here the CDR3 DNA reads TGTGCCAGCAGCCAAGGGTTTACAGGGAGGGGTAGTTGGATGGTCGAGCAGTACTTC.

Turning to this clonotype: The missing conserved phenylalanine or tryptophan at the end of this CDR3 makes a read error likely. The rearrangement links TRBV6-6 to TRBJ2-1; D is tentatively TRBD1 or TRBD2 (5 bases each). From germline, CDR1 is MNHNY and CDR2 SVGAGI (reference sequence). V was cut by 11 bases and J by 6 bases, with 11 bases left in between. The CDR3 loop spans 11 amino acids. The CDR3 bases are TGTGCCGGGGGACCAGGCAATGAGCAGTTCTCC. Protein: CAGGPGNEQFS.

This clonotype occurred many times. This chain joins TRBV29-1 and TRBJ2-1; weak D call: TRBD2 (6 bases). The V gene's germline CDR1 is SQVTM and CDR2 ANQGSEA. The V end lost 4 bases, the J end lost 3 bases, and 25 bases lay between the germline ends. This CDR3 is built from 18 residues. In DNA, the CDR3 is TGCAGCGTTGTTTCCTCCGATAGGAGGACTAAAATCTACAATGAGCAGTTCTTC. This codes for CSVVSSDRRTKIYNEQFF.

With regard to this clonotype: The junction departs from germline at one end; a sequencing error may be responsible. The rearrangement joins TRBV29-1 to TRBJ2-2; either TRBD1 or TRBD2 may fit D (5 bases each). This CDR3 contains 14 residues. CDR1 and CDR2 (germline): SQVTM, ANQGSEA. The CDR3 nucleotides read TGCAGCGTTGAGAAAGACCGGCATACCAGGGAGTTGTTTTTT. It codes for CSVEKDRHTRELFF.

Notes on this clonotype: One junction end disagrees with the germline gene, perhaps due to a read error. The rearrangement links TRBV5-1 to TRBJ1-2; D call uncertain. Per the germline V gene, CDR1 is SGHRS and CDR2 is YFSETQ. This CDR3 contains 14 residues. The CDR3: CASSLQHPNYAYTF. The DNA of the CDR3 is TGCGCCAGCAGCTTGCAGCACCCTAACTATGCCTACACCTTC. Supplemented by reference TRBV5-1 and TRBJ1-2, the full variable domain reads KAGVTQTPRYLIKTRGQQVTLSCSPISGHRSVSWYQQTPGQGLQFLFEYFSETQRNKGNFPGRFSGRQFSNSRSEMNVSTLELGDSALYLCASSLQHPNYAYTFGSGTRLTVV.

With regard to this clonotype: Germline is not matched at one junction end, which may reflect a read error. Written as DNA, the CDR3 is TGCGCCAGCAACCAAAATACATGCGTAACGGGCTATGGCTACACCTTC. Its protein is CASNQNTCVTGYGYTF. The chain joins TRBV4-3 to TRBJ1-2; no firm D call. From germline, CDR1 is LGHNA and CDR2 YSLEER. CDR3 size: 16 residues.

Worth noting for this clonotype: This CDR3 is missing its conserved last phenylalanine or tryptophan, likely due to a read error. This chain uses TRBV6-6 with TRBJ2-2; TRBD2 aligns across 7 bases. There are 15 residues in the CDR3. The V and J ends lost 9 bases and 4 bases, in that order; junction bases with no gene match: 11. In germline, CDR1 is MNHNY, CDR2 SVGAGI (reference sequence). Written as DNA, the CDR3 is TGTGCCAGTACTAGACTAGCTGCGAGCACCGGGGAGCTGTTTCTT. Translated, it gives CASTRLAASTGELFL.

This clonotype was observed a single time. The chain employs TRBV30 and TRBJ1-4, with D uncertain. CDR1 and CDR2 from the germline V gene are GTSNPN and SVGIG (reference sequence). Trimming removed 8 bases at V and 4 bases at J, with 8 bases between. This CDR3 is built from 11 residues. CDR3 sequence reads: CARTHNEKLFF. The CDR3 DNA reads as TGTGCCCGGACGCATAATGAAAAACTGTTTTTT.

This clonotype has a count of ten or more. This chain joins TRBV7-8 and TRBJ1-5; D unresolved. Germline-derived CDR1 and CDR2 are SGHVS and FQNEAQ. The CDR3 is made up of 13 amino acids. The ends were cut back, 1 base at V and 6 bases at J, with 7 bases in the middle. The chain's CDR3 is CASSLGVTQPQHF. The DNA for the CDR3 is TGTGCCAGCAGCTTAGGGGTAACTCAGCCCCAGCATTTT.

The J gene is TRBJ2-2, the V gene TRBV7-9; maybe TRBD2 (5 bases). The germline V and J ends were trimmed by 2 bases and 2 bases, with 12 bases remaining between them. The germline CDR1 and CDR2 sequences are SEHNR and FQNEAQ (reference sequence). The CDR3 has 16 residues. The CDR3 bases are TGTGCCAGCAGCTTAAAAGGCGGGCCTAACACCGGGGAGCTGTTTTTT. It yields the protein CASSLKGGPNTGELFF.

This clonotype was counted a few times. A much larger clone sits a single nucleotide away, making a read error possible. It is likely a read error, because the conserved phenylalanine at the end of the CDR3 is missing. The chain uses TRBV11-3 and TRBJ2-3; D is uncertain. The CDR3 length is 16 residues. V lost 5 bases, J lost 5 bases, and 20 bases lay in between. Looked up from germline, CDR1 is SGHNT and CDR2 is YENEEA. Written as DNA, the CDR3 is TGTGCCAGCAGCGCTCGGACCCAACTGGGTGGAGATACGCAGTATTCT. Translating it yields CASSARTQLGGDTQYS.

This clonotype was detected a few times. This chain joins TRBV6-5 and TRBJ1-4, with 9 bases fitting TRBD1. The CDR3 runs to 13 residues. CDR1 is MNHEY and CDR2 is SVGAGI in the germline V gene. Trimming at V came to 5 bases and at J to 11 bases, leaving 6 bases not matched to a gene. The CDR3 is CASSTGGAGKLFF. For the CDR3, the DNA is TGTGCCAGCAGTACAGGGGGCGCGGGGAAACTGTTTTTT.

The V call is TRBV7-9, the J call TRBJ1-1, with no clear D. V was trimmed by 2 bases and J by 1 base, leaving 11 bases between them. This CDR3 has 15 residues. CDR1 and CDR2 from the germline V gene are SEHNR and FQNEAQ (reference sequence). In nucleotides, the CDR3 is TGTGCCAGCAGCTTAAGTGCCAGAGAGAACACTGAAGCTTTCTTT. This codes for CASSLSARENTEAFF.

This clonotype turned up a few times. The CDR3 nucleotides read TGTGCCAGCAGCTTACCCGAGAATGCCTACGAGCAGTACTTC. It translates to CASSLPENAYEQYF. The chain carries TRBV13 and TRBJ2-7; the D is unclear. Germline CDR1 reads PRHDT; CDR2 reads FYEKMQ (reference sequence). This CDR3 comprises 14 residues. V lost 2 bases and J lost 2, with 10 bases in between.

The genes are TRBV19 and TRBJ2-1; D is possibly TRBD1 or TRBD2 (6 bases each). The CDR3 runs to 14 residues. Trimming took off 9 bases at V and 0 bases at J, with 12 bases between the two ends. Germline CDR1 is LNHDA and CDR2 is SQIVND (reference sequence). In DNA, the CDR3 is TGTGCCAGCATCGGGGGCGGCTCCTACAATGAGCAGTTCTTC. Residues: CASIGGGSYNEQFF.

Details on this clonotype: With a much larger clone just one base away, this may be a read error. The rearrangement links TRBV4-1 to TRBJ2-3, with D unclear. The length of the CDR3 is 15 residues. Per the germline V gene, CDR1 is MGHRA and CDR2 is YSYEKL. Deletions cut 6 bases from V and 3 bases from J, with 16 bases between. The CDR3 nucleotides are TGCGCCAGCAGTAAAGGAGCCCTCGAAACAGATACGCAGTATTTT. Amino acid sequence: CASSKGALETDTQYF.

Details on this clonotype: A much larger clone lies one base from this, so it may be a read error. The CDR3 loop is CVSSQPTRGSKETQYF. For the CDR3, the DNA is TGCGTCAGCAGCCAACCTACTAGGGGGTCTAAAGAGACCCAGTACTTC. The chain couples TRBV4-1 to TRBJ2-5; D might be TRBD1 (6 bases). CDR3 size: 16 residues. CDR1 is MGHRA, CDR2 YSYEKL, per germline.

As concerns this clonotype: This may come from a read error, since a much larger clone is one base off. The chain recombines TRBV29-1 with TRBJ2-3; tentative D call: TRBD2 (6 bases). Trimming left V 7 bases short and J 4 bases short, with 18 bases between. Germline assignment: CDR1 SQVTM and CDR2 ANQGSEA. The CDR3 has 14 residues. Here the CDR3 DNA reads TGCAGCGCCCAGACTAACGGGAGCGCAGATACGCAGTATTTT. Its translation: CSAQTNGSADTQYF.

This clonotype was seen a few times. The chain uses TRBV7-9 and TRBJ2-5; D is uncertain. Trimming took 5 bases from V and 1 from J, leaving 8 bases between them. The CDR3 sequence is 13 residues long. CDR1 is SEHNR, CDR2 FQNEAQ, per germline (reference sequence). The DNA of the CDR3 is TGTGCCAGCAGCCAGACTCTCCAAGAGACCCAGTACTTC. Encoded protein: CASSQTLQETQYF.